The 28 T cell receptor beta chains below all came from one sample that was sequenced in a study of T cell repertoires in aging, cancer and after chemotherapy. Multiplex touch-down PCR with TRB-A/B primers amplified rearranged V-D-J TRB sequences. In TCRdb, the multiplex PCR reads were re-called with MiXCR into one record per CDR3 protein. Of about 4,800 distinct CDR3 sequences in the sample, 20% to 25% were seen once. Amplification of TCR beta used genomic DNA extracted from peripheral blood. Material: blood. The receptors come from a human donor in good health. The donor label of this sample is uncertain.

This sequence joins TRBV5-4 and TRBJ2-7; 7 positions agree with TRBD1. The V gene's germline CDR1 is SGHNT and CDR2 YYREEE (reference sequence). V dropped 0 bases and J dropped 5; count of bases not matched to a gene: 2. The CDR3 is 13 residues long. The CDR3 loop is CASSLGGGNEQYF. The CDR3 region has the DNA TGTGCCAGCAGCTTGGGAGGGGGCAACGAGCAGTACTTC.

Sample share makes this clonotype medium-sized. The rearrangement links TRBV30 to TRBJ2-2; TRBD2 is a possible D gene (7 bases). Per the germline V gene, CDR1 is GTSNPN and CDR2 is SVGIG (reference sequence). V lost 2 bases to trimming and J lost 7 bases, with 14 bases between them. This CDR3 has 14 residues. The CDR3 spells CAWSFGGQNGELFF. CDR3 nucleotide sequence: TGTGCCTGGAGTTTCGGGGGGCAGAACGGGGAGCTGTTTTTT. The full variable domain, its missing parts supplied by reference TRBV30 and TRBJ2-2, is SQTIHQWPATLVQPVGSPLSLECTVEGTSNPNLYWYRQAAGRGLQLLFYSVGIGQISSEVPQNLSASRPQDRQFILSSKKLLLSDSGFYLCAWSFGGQNGELFFGEGSRLTVL.

Concerning this clonotype: Germline is not matched at one junction end, which may reflect a read error. This sequence joins TRBV15 and TRBJ2-5; D is possibly TRBD1 (6 bases). The CDR3 covers 16 residues. The V gene's germline CDR1 is LNHNV and CDR2 YYDKDF (reference sequence). This CDR3 reads CATSARSQGPQENQYF. Written as DNA, the CDR3 is TGTGCCACCAGCGCAAGGTCCCAGGGGCCCCAAGAGAACCAGTACTTC.

This clonotype was recorded only once. It is unclear where the CDR3 begins or ends on the DNA, so no DNA is shown, and the CDR3 is as TCRdb lists it. The chain recombines TRBV7-5 with TRBJ1-1. TRBV7-5 is shown as a pseudogene. The CDR3 length equals 16 residues, ends included. CDR3 sequence: CISVPGEDRMNTEAFF.

This chain links TRBV5-6 with TRBJ1-4; TRBD1 aligns across 7 bases. Germline CDR1 is SGHDT and CDR2 is YYEEEE. CDR3 size: 14 residues. J was trimmed by 8 bases and V by 0 bases; bases with no gene match: 4. CDR3 DNA: TGTGCCAGCAGCTTGGGAGGGGGCGAAGAAAAACTGTTTTTT. It yields the protein CASSLGGGEEKLFF.

This clonotype ranks as medium-sized. The J gene is TRBJ1-2, the V gene TRBV30; D is perhaps TRBD1 (6 bases). There are 13 residues in the CDR3. Trimming removed 5 bases from V and 7 bases from J, with 17 bases in between. Per the germline V gene, CDR1 is GTSNPN and CDR2 is SVGIG (reference sequence). CDR3 residues: CAWGYTGSIGYTF. The CDR3 DNA follows: TGTGCCTGGGGATATACAGGGAGCATTGGCTACACCTTC.

This clonotype is labeled as medium-sized. This chain links TRBV5-5 with TRBJ2-1; D not resolved. CDR3 length: 13 residues. Per germline, CDR1 SGHKS and CDR2 YYEKEE (reference sequence). V shed 0 bases and J shed 9 bases, with 10 bases lying between them. The CDR3 spells CASSLDRSSEQFF. The CDR3 DNA follows: TGTGCCAGCAGCTTGGATCGGTCGTCTGAGCAGTTCTTC.

The rearrangement joins TRBV9 to TRBJ2-3; 11 bases agree with TRBD2. Trimming cost V 3 bases and J 7 bases; bases outside gene matches: 7. The germline V gene encodes CDR1 SGDLS and CDR2 YYNGEE. This CDR3 region has 15 residues. CDR3 residues: CASSGSGGGPNTQYF. CDR3 coding DNA: TGTGCCAGCAGCGGTAGCGGGGGGGGGCCAAATACGCAGTATTTT.

In regard to this clonotype: A read error may explain this, as a much larger clone is one base away. The chain links TRBV18 to TRBJ2-6, with 7 bases lining up with TRBD2. The length of the CDR3 is 20 residues. Germline V lookup: CDR1 KGHSH, CDR2 LQKENI. The CDR3 loop reads CASSPRGGPTISSGVNVLTF. The CDR3 nucleotides are TGTGCCAGCTCACCCCGCGGGGGACCAACTATTTCCTCTGGGGTCAACGTCCTGACTTTC.

By frequency in the sample, this clonotype is medium-sized (0.01 to 0.1%). The chain uses TRBV6-2 or TRBV6-3 and TRBJ1-5; maybe TRBD1 (5 bases). The CDR3 is 13 amino acids. Germline loops: CDR1 MNHEY, CDR2 SVGEGT. Trimming left V 6 bases short and J 5 bases short, with 11 bases between. DNA of the CDR3: TGTGCCAGCAGCTGGACCAGGGATCAGCCCCAGCATTTT. Translation: CASSWTRDQPQHF.

This clonotype counts as medium-sized. V and J are TRBV19 and TRBJ2-2; D may be TRBD2 (5 bases). Trimming pared 1 base from V and 5 bases from J, leaving 8 bases between. The CDR3 loop spans 14 amino acids. CDR1 is LNHDA, CDR2 SQIVND, per germline (reference sequence). CDR3 sequence: CASSIGGRTGELFF. Written as DNA, the CDR3 is TGTGCCAGTAGTATAGGAGGGAGAACCGGGGAGCTGTTTTTT.

This clonotype showed up just a few times. The V and J genes are TRBV12-3 or TRBV12-4 and TRBJ1-1; D unclear. V lost 2 bases and J 2 bases, leaving 9 bases between the germline ends. The CDR3 has 14 residues. The CDR3 here is CASSLSIQNTEAFF. In DNA form, the CDR3 reads TGTGCCAGCAGTTTATCGATCCAAAACACTGAAGCTTTCTTT.

In this sample, this clonotype is medium-sized. This chain joins TRBV27 and TRBJ1-6, with D uncertain. Trimming took 5 bases from V and 0 from J, leaving 14 bases between them. The CDR3 spans 17 residues. Germline V gives CDR1 MNHEY, CDR2 SMNVEV (reference sequence). Here the CDR3 reads CASSAAPQSSYNSPLHF. CDR3 nucleotide sequence: TGTGCCAGCAGTGCCGCACCCCAGAGCTCCTATAATTCACCCCTCCACTTT.

This clonotype is categorized as medium-sized. The chain is built from TRBV29-1 and TRBJ2-7; 12 bases agree with TRBD1. J lost 3 bases, V lost 5 bases, and 5 bases had no gene match. This CDR3 is 14 amino acids long. The germline CDR1 and CDR2 sequences are SQVTM and ANQGSEA. CDR3 bases: TGCAGCGTTAACCGGGACAGGGGGCACTACGAGCAGTACTTC. Translating gives CSVNRDRGHYEQYF.

This clonotype ranks as medium-sized. The CDR3 DNA follows: TGTGCCAGCAGTCGGACTAGCGGGCCGACCTACAATGAGCAGTTCTTC. Translation gives CASSRTSGPTYNEQFF. The rearrangement joins TRBV6-1 to TRBJ2-1; the match to TRBD2 covers 11 bases. Germline V gives CDR1 MNHNS, CDR2 SASEGT. V shed 5 bases, J shed 2 bases, and the junction held 5 bases outside the gene matches. The CDR3 contains 16 residues.

V usage is TRBV7-3 and J usage is TRBJ1-6; maybe TRBD1 (5 bases). The CDR3 has 14 residues. The germline V gene encodes CDR1 SGHTA and CDR2 FQGTGA. V was trimmed by 8 bases and J by 7 bases, leaving 15 bases between them. Here the CDR3 DNA reads TGTGCCAGCGCGACCGGGACGGTAAATTCACCCCTCCACTTT. Translating gives CASATGTVNSPLHF.

This chain connects TRBV5-5 to TRBJ2-3; 8 positions agree with TRBD2. With 6 bases clipped from V and 0 bases from J, the junction kept 12 bases outside the gene matches. The CDR3 extends over 17 amino acids. Germline V gene data show CDR1 as SGHKS and CDR2 as YYEKEE (reference sequence). As DNA, the CDR3 is TGTGCCAGCATCTTAATTTCTCCTAGCGGGAGCACAGATACGCAGTATTTT. Encoded protein: CASILISPSGSTDTQYF. The variable domain in full, with the rest retrieved from reference TRBV5-5 and TRBJ2-3, is DAGVTQSPTHLIKTRGQQVTLRCSPISGHKSVSWYQQVLGQGPQFIFQYYEKEERGRGNFPDRFSARQFPNYSSELNVNALLLGDSALYLCASILISPSGSTDTQYFGPGTRLTVL.

The chain has TRBV18 and TRBJ1-1, with 7 bases that match TRBD1. V lost 3 bases, J lost 5 bases, and 9 bases stayed unmatched. This CDR3 has 15 amino acids. Germline CDR1 reads KGHSH; CDR2 reads LQKENI. CDR3 bases: TGTGCCAGCTCACCTACTGAAGGGGGCATTACTGAAGCTTTCTTT. Its translation: CASSPTEGGITEAFF.

This clonotype qualifies as medium-sized (0.01 to 0.1%). V and J are TRBV12-3 or TRBV12-4 and TRBJ2-2; 8 nucleotides agree with TRBD1. This CDR3 spans 18 amino acids. Losses at the gene ends were 6 bases for V and 3 bases for J; bases not matched to a gene: 15. The CDR3 region has the DNA TGTGCCAGCAGCCCCATTAAGACAGGGGTAGGATACACCGGGGAGCTGTTTTTT. Amino acid sequence: CASSPIKTGVGYTGELFF.

This clonotype showed up just a few times. J is TRBJ2-2 and V is TRBV5-1; 7 nucleotides match TRBD1. The CDR3 is made up of 16 amino acids. The germline CDR1 and CDR2 sequences are SGHRS and YFSETQ. Trimming at V came to 4 bases and at J to 5 bases, leaving 11 bases not matched to a gene. The CDR3 sequence: CASSLSRTGSTGELFF. CDR3 DNA: TGCGCCAGCAGCCTCTCAAGGACAGGCTCTACCGGGGAGCTGTTTTTT.

A note on this clonotype: Given the absence of the conserved phenylalanine or tryptophan at the CDR3 end, a read error is likely. The chain has TRBV7-9 and TRBJ2-2; no clear D gene. The CDR3 consists of 13 residues. V lost 4 bases and J lost 5, with 8 bases in between. Germline V CDR1 and CDR2: SEHNR, FQNEAQ (reference sequence). The CDR3 nucleotides read TGTGCCAGCAGCTCTATTGGTACCGGGGAGCTGTTTTCT. It yields the protein CASSSIGTGELFS.

By its share, this clonotype is medium-sized (0.01 to 0.1%). The chain recombines TRBV5-5 with TRBJ1-6, with 9 bases identical to TRBD1. In germline, CDR1 is SGHKS, CDR2 YYEKEE (reference sequence). With 7 bases clipped from V and 7 bases from J, the junction kept 3 bases outside the gene matches. The CDR3 totals 13 residues. CDR3 sequence reads: CASLQGANSPLHF. The CDR3, as DNA: TGTGCCAGCTTACAGGGGGCAAATTCACCCCTCCACTTT.

This clonotype is labeled medium-sized. V gene TRBV7-6 combines with J gene TRBJ1-2, with TRBD1 matching over 8 bases. This CDR3 comprises 13 residues. The V gene's germline CDR1 is SGHVS and CDR2 FNYEAQ. The V gene end was trimmed by 5 bases and the J gene end by 8 bases; junction bases not matched to a gene: 7. Written as DNA, the CDR3 is TGTGCCAGCAGCGCTGACAGGGGACGAGGCTACACCTTC. Its protein product is CASSADRGRGYTF.

In its sample, this clonotype is medium-sized. The chain carries TRBV29-1 and TRBJ2-2; D could derive from TRBD1 or TRBD2 (6 bases each). This CDR3 is built from 16 residues. With 5 bases removed from V and 1 base from J, the gap between germline ends came to 17 bases. Looked up from germline, CDR1 is SQVTM and CDR2 is ANQGSEA. In DNA, the CDR3 is TGCAGCGTTTTTATGCGTGAGGGGGGGAACACCGGGGAGCTGTTTTTT. Translated, it gives CSVFMREGGNTGELFF.

In this sample, this clonotype is medium-sized. CDR3: CSVARDGSSYEQYF. In DNA form, the CDR3 reads TGCAGCGTGGCCCGGGACGGGAGCTCCTACGAGCAGTACTTC. V gene TRBV29-1 combines with J gene TRBJ2-7, with a weak D call TRBD2 (6 bases). Germline V gene lookup returns CDR1 SQVTM and CDR2 ANQGSEA. The germline V and J ends were trimmed by 6 bases and 0 bases, with 15 bases remaining between them. CDR3 size: 14 residues.

This clonotype was counted a few times. The chain has TRBV7-3 and TRBJ1-2; possibly TRBD1 for D (5 bases). V was clipped by 2 bases and J by 5 bases, with 15 bases between them. The CDR3 contains 15 residues. Germline V gene lookup returns CDR1 SGHTA and CDR2 FQGTGA. The CDR3 bases are TGTGCCAGCAGCTTAGGGTCTGGGACCGAGTATGGCTACACCTTC. This encodes CASSLGSGTEYGYTF. Combining the CDR3 with reference TRBV7-3 and TRBJ1-2 gives the whole variable domain GAGVSQTPSNKVTEKGKYVELRCDPISGHTALYWYRQSLGQGPEFLIYFQGTGAADDSGLPNDRFFAVRPEGSVSTLKIQRTERGDSAVYLCASSLGSGTEYGYTFGSGTRLTVV.

CDR3 amino acids: CSVSHGGVRYTQYF. The CDR3 DNA reads TGCAGCGTGTCTCATGGGGGGGTCAGATATACGCAGTATTTT. The V call is TRBV29-1, the J call TRBJ2-3, with 7 bases lining up with TRBD2. The germline CDR1 and CDR2 sequences are SQVTM and ANQGSEA. The CDR3 is made up of 14 amino acids. After removal of 6 bases from V and 7 bases from J, the junction contained 13 bases not matched to a gene.

The chain combines TRBV15 with TRBJ1-1, with unresolved D. Germline V gene sequence: CDR1 LNHNV, CDR2 YYDKDF (reference sequence). V shed 0 bases and J shed 10 bases, with 15 bases lying between them. The CDR3 is 14 residues long. In nucleotides, the CDR3 is TGTGCCACCAGCAGAGAGGTCACCTTCGCTGTAGCTTTCTTT. Amino acid sequence: CATSREVTFAVAFF.